What follows describes a single TCR beta chain. Its antigen remains unidentified. A deep-level run was used for the assay. Some clones are missing from TCRdb's copy, which holds only in-frame ones; the method was immunoSEQ multiplex PCR. The sample shows hundreds of thousands of clones, roughly 94% of them seen only once. The naive CD8 fraction comprised CD45RO-negative cells positively selected for CCR7 and excluded terminally differentiated effector memory CD45RA+ cells. This record belongs to a study of shared clonotypes between healthy human individuals. Broader study findings: Researchers found naive subsets generally carried larger estimated richness than memory subsets. Around 4.9% of naive CD4 clonotypes were shared across a handful of donors. It was the non-shared clonotypes that had lower generation probabilities than clonotypes shared by all four donors.

Material: naive CD8+ T cells sorted from blood. The receptor comes from a man younger than 40 in good health.

The CDR3 here is CASSVEGNSYEQYF. In nucleotides, the CDR3 is TGTGCCAGCAGCGTAGAGGGAAACTCCTACGAGCAGTACTTC. The rearrangement uses TRBV9 and TRBJ2-7; D remains unclear. V was cut by 0 bases and J by 0 bases, with 7 bases left in between. CDR3 length: 14 amino acids. Germline assignment: CDR1 SGDLS and CDR2 YYNGEE. The whole variable domain, remainder taken from reference TRBV9 and TRBJ2-7, is DSGVTQTPKHLITATGQRVTLRCSPRSGDLSVYWYQQSLDQGLQFLIQYYNGEERAKGNILERFSAQQFPDLHSELNLSSLELGDSALYFCASSVEGNSYEQYFGPGTRLTVT.